The 31 T cell receptor beta chains below were found in one sample sequenced in a study of OX40 agonist ivuxolimab in advanced cancers. Sequencing was performed with immunoSEQ multiplex PCR; in TCRdb, only in-frame clones are kept and a portion is missing. This table has around 62,000 clones, 70% to 85% appearing once. This specimen was CD4+ or CD8+ T cells sorted from blood, taken in a trial of the OX40 agonist ivuxolimab. The receptor source for this set is an adult with an advanced solid tumor such as melanoma, head and neck, liver or kidney cancer.

This chain joins TRBV5-1 and TRBJ2-1, with TRBD2 matching 8 bases. The V segment lost 3 bases and the J segment 0 bases; nucleotides outside the gene matches: 14. Germline CDR1 and CDR2: SGHRS and YFSETQ. CDR3 length equals 19 residues. The CDR3 DNA reads TGCGCCAGCAGCTCCCGGGCGGGGGGCCCAGCGAGCTCCTACAATGAGCAGTTCTTC. Its protein product is CASSSRAGGPASSYNEQFF.

This clone was seen a few times. This chain joins TRBV11-3 and TRBJ2-5, with D tentatively TRBD1 (5 bases). Per germline, CDR1 SGHNT and CDR2 YENEEA. The CDR3 contains 14 residues. Trimming removed 2 bases at V and 1 base at J, with 8 bases between. CDR3 sequence (DNA): TGTGCCAGCAGCTTAACAGGATCCCAAGAGACCCAGTACTTC. Translating it yields CASSLTGSQETQYF.

The chain combines TRBV7-3 with TRBJ1-2; D is perhaps TRBD1 (6 bases). With 5 bases removed from V and 3 bases from J, the gap between germline ends came to 10 bases. The CDR3 has 13 residues. Germline V gives CDR1 SGHTA, CDR2 FQGTGA. The CDR3 protein is CASSPSGDYGYTF. The CDR3 DNA reads as TGTGCCAGCAGCCCTTCAGGGGACTATGGCTACACCTTC. Based on the CDR3 plus reference TRBV7-3 and TRBJ1-2, the full variable domain is GAGVSQTPSNKVTEKGKYVELRCDPISGHTALYWYRQSLGQGPEFLIYFQGTGAADDSGLPNDRFFAVRPEGSVSTLKIQRTERGDSAVYLCASSPSGDYGYTFGSGTRLTVV.

Only a few counts were recorded for this clone. The chain couples TRBV28 to TRBJ1-5; D is possibly TRBD1 (6 bases). Germline loops: CDR1 MDHEN, CDR2 SYDVKM. This CDR3 has 17 amino acids. Trimming cost V 0 bases and J 7 bases, with 19 bases left between them. The CDR3 loop reads CASSLWSGVGSQQPQHF. For the CDR3, the DNA is TGTGCCAGCAGTTTATGGTCAGGGGTCGGCAGTCAGCAGCCCCAGCATTTT.

The chain has TRBV19 and TRBJ2-2; the D gene is possibly TRBD1 (5 bases). CDR3 length: 14 residues. The V end lost 2 bases, the J end lost 3 bases, and 7 bases lay between the germline ends. The germline CDR1 and CDR2 sequences are LNHDA and SQIVND (reference sequence). CDR3 residues: CASSISGYTGELFF. CDR3 bases: TGTGCCAGTAGTATATCAGGGTACACCGGGGAGCTGTTTTTT.

The chain couples TRBV19 to TRBJ1-1; TRBD1 is a possible D gene (5 bases). CDR1 LNHDA and CDR2 SQIVND come from the germline V gene (reference sequence). V lost 4 bases and J lost 0, with 12 bases in between. This CDR3 is 15 amino acids long. Written as DNA, the CDR3 is TGTGCCAGTAGTAGACCTTGGGGGATGAACACTGAAGCTTTCTTT. The encoded protein is CASSRPWGMNTEAFF.

The rearrangement links TRBV18 to TRBJ1-6, with D uncertain. CDR1 KGHSH and CDR2 LQKENI come from the germline V gene. The CDR3 runs to 15 residues. Deletions cut 2 bases from V and 6 bases from J, with 11 bases between. The CDR3 nucleotides read TGTGCCAGCTCACCAGGGGTAATAGGTAATTCACCCCTCCACTTT. This translates into CASSPGVIGNSPLHF.

The gene calls are TRBV7-9 and TRBJ2-3; tentatively, D is TRBD1 or TRBD2 (6 bases each). This CDR3 spans 16 amino acids. Germline CDR1 is SEHNR and CDR2 is FQNEAQ (reference sequence). V was clipped by 3 bases and J by 1 base, with 14 bases between them. Here the CDR3 reads CASSFIQGGGTDTQYF. The CDR3, as DNA: TGTGCCAGCAGCTTTATACAGGGCGGGGGCACAGATACGCAGTATTTT.

Written as DNA, the CDR3 is TGTGCCAGCAGGGCAGGGGCTAGCGGGGTCTACAATGAGCAGTTCTTC. Its translation: CASRAGASGVYNEQFF. The chain carries TRBV2 and TRBJ2-1; TRBD2 matches at 9 bases. J gave up 3 bases and V 6 bases, and 9 bases lay outside the gene matches. CDR1 is SNHLY, CDR2 FYNNEI, per germline. This CDR3 region has 16 residues.

The rearrangement joins TRBV5-6 to TRBJ1-4; D is uncertain. The CDR3 contains 13 residues. Germline V CDR1 and CDR2: SGHDT, YYEEEE. Trimming left V 2 bases short and J 7 bases short, with 9 bases between. The CDR3 sequence: CASSLGESEKLFF. The CDR3 DNA reads as TGTGCCAGCAGCTTAGGCGAGTCTGAAAAACTGTTTTTT.

The V and J genes are TRBV6-1 and TRBJ1-5; 8 nucleotides agree with TRBD1. The CDR3 consists of 15 residues. Germline-derived CDR1 and CDR2 are MNHNS and SASEGT. Losses at the gene ends were 6 bases for V and 2 bases for J; bases not matched to a gene: 6. In DNA form, the CDR3 reads TGTGCCAGCAGATTAGGACAGGGAGGCAATCAGCCCCAGCATTTT. Protein: CASRLGQGGNQPQHF.

The V call is TRBV19, the J call TRBJ2-5; 7 bases agree with TRBD1. From germline, CDR1 is LNHDA and CDR2 SQIVND (reference sequence). This CDR3 spans 15 amino acids. V trimming: 1 base; J trimming: 7 bases; junction bases outside the gene matches: 9. Here the CDR3 reads CASSIVARGTGTQYF. CDR3 bases: TGTGCCAGTAGTATAGTCGCCAGGGGGACGGGGACCCAGTACTTC.

This chain uses TRBV6-1 with TRBJ1-4; tentatively, D is TRBD1 (5 bases). The V gene's germline CDR1 is MNHNS and CDR2 SASEGT. This CDR3 is built from 14 residues. Trimming took off 7 bases at V and 2 bases at J, with 11 bases between the two ends. CDR3 protein: CASNFRVTNEKLFF. DNA of the CDR3: TGTGCCAGCAATTTCAGGGTGACTAATGAAAAACTGTTTTTT.

The chain recombines TRBV18 with TRBJ1-2; no reliable D call. The CDR3 consists of 15 residues. The germline V gene encodes CDR1 KGHSH and CDR2 LQKENI. V lost 3 bases, J lost 4 bases, and 15 bases lay in between. DNA of the CDR3: TGTGCCAGCTCACCTGACGTTGGACGGCTCTATGGCTACACCTTC. Translating it yields CASSPDVGRLYGYTF.

The J gene is TRBJ1-2, the V gene TRBV29-1, with 8 bases fitting TRBD1. The CDR3 consists of 11 residues. The ends lost 6 bases at V and 8 bases at J; junction bases unmatched: 5. Per germline, CDR1 SQVTM and CDR2 ANQGSEA. CDR3 amino acids: CSVDRGSGYTF. CDR3 nucleotide sequence: TGCAGCGTCGACAGGGGTAGCGGCTACACCTTC.

The CDR3 coding sequence is TGTGCCAGCAGGGGGGGAGTCGTATCCTACGAGCAGTACTTC. Translated: CASRGGVVSYEQYF. V and J are TRBV6-1 and TRBJ2-7; perhaps TRBD2 as D (6 bases). The CDR3 length is 14 residues. Germline V gives CDR1 MNHNS, CDR2 SASEGT. The V gene lost 6 bases and the J gene lost 1 base, with 13 bases spanning the gap.

This clone came up once. This chain connects TRBV18 to TRBJ1-1, with 8 nucleotides matching TRBD1. The CDR3 contains 15 residues. CDR1 is KGHSH, CDR2 LQKENI, per germline. The V segment lost 1 base and the J segment 3 bases; nucleotides outside the gene matches: 4. In nucleotides, the CDR3 is TGTGCCAGCTCACCACTTCAGGGGGCGGACACTGAAGCTTTCTTT. Residues: CASSPLQGADTEAFF.

The chain uses TRBV6-5 and TRBJ2-5; unclear D gene. This CDR3 is built from 14 residues. Germline V gene sequence: CDR1 MNHEY, CDR2 SVGAGI. V lost 2 bases and J lost 0, with 7 bases in between. The CDR3 DNA reads as TGTGCCAGCAGTTACGGCACTAACCAAGAGACCCAGTACTTC. It codes for CASSYGTNQETQYF.

Worth noting for this clone: Possible read error: a much larger clone is one base away. V usage is TRBV11-1 and J usage is TRBJ2-1, with 11 bases fitting TRBD2. V was pared by 1 base and J by 4 bases, with 0 bases of the junction left unmatched. This CDR3 has 15 residues. From germline, CDR1 is SGHAT and CDR2 FQDESV (reference sequence). The CDR3 sequence: CASSLVAGGYNEQFF. CDR3 nucleotides: TGTGCCAGCAGCTTAGTAGCGGGGGGGTACAATGAGCAGTTCTTC. Supplemented by reference TRBV11-1 and TRBJ2-1, the full variable domain reads EAEVAQSPRYKITEKSQAVAFWCDPISGHATLYWYRQILGQGPELLVQFQDESVVDDSQLPKDRFSAERLKGVDSTLKIQPAELGDSAMYLCASSLVAGGYNEQFFGPGTRLTVL.

This clone has only a few counts. The chain employs TRBV5-1 and TRBJ1-4; D gene uncertain. The CDR3 is 14 residues long. With 4 bases removed from V and 3 bases from J, the gap between germline ends came to 10 bases. Looked up from germline, CDR1 is SGHRS and CDR2 is YFSETQ. The CDR3 sequence is CASSVGEANEKLFF. The CDR3 DNA is TGCGCCAGCAGCGTCGGCGAAGCTAATGAAAAACTGTTTTTT.

This chain links TRBV5-8 with TRBJ1-1, with a weak D call TRBD1 (5 bases). V was trimmed by 1 base and J by 8 bases, leaving 15 bases between them. This CDR3 has 14 residues. Per germline, CDR1 SGHTS and CDR2 YDEGEE. CDR3 region: CASSLFPGGGEAFF. In nucleotides, the CDR3 is TGTGCCAGCAGCTTGTTTCCGGGCGGGGGAGAAGCTTTCTTT.

The chain is built from TRBV5-6 and TRBJ2-5; the D is unclear. The CDR3 runs 13 residues. Trimming removed 2 bases from V and 2 bases from J, with 7 bases in between. The germline V gene has CDR1 SGHDT and CDR2 YYEEEE. The CDR3 DNA reads TGTGCCAGCAGCTTAATGGGTCAAGAGACCCAGTACTTC. Protein: CASSLMGQETQYF.

V gene TRBV18 combines with J gene TRBJ1-3; 8 bases align to TRBD1. Trimming at V came to 3 bases and at J to 0 bases, leaving 7 bases not matched to a gene. The germline CDR1 and CDR2 sequences are KGHSH and LQKENI. The CDR3 loop spans 17 amino acids. CDR3 loop: CASSPFPGQASGNTIYF. The CDR3 nucleotides read TGTGCCAGCTCACCCTTTCCGGGACAGGCCTCTGGAAACACCATATATTTT.

The chain couples TRBV7-2 to TRBJ1-2, with D hard to call. V shed 0 bases and J shed 2 bases, with 7 bases lying between them. CDR1 is SGHTA and CDR2 is FQGNSA in the germline V gene. CDR3 size: 14 residues. In nucleotides, the CDR3 is TGTGCCAGCAGCTTAGCGGGCAGCAACTATGGCTACACCTTC. Translation gives CASSLAGSNYGYTF.

The CDR3 nucleotides are TGTGCCACGGGAGCCACCCCACCTAACTATGGCTACACCTTC. Encoded protein: CATGATPPNYGYTF. The J gene is TRBJ1-2, the V gene TRBV28; no reliable D call. The CDR3 loop spans 14 amino acids. Between the trimmed V and J ends, which lost 10 bases and 0 bases, there was a span of 15 bases. Germline V CDR1 and CDR2: MDHEN, SYDVKM.

The CDR3 reads CASSPGRSGSGGYTF. CDR3 nucleotide sequence: TGTGCCAGCTCACCGGGACGATCAGGGTCGGGTGGCTACACCTTC. The rearrangement joins TRBV18 to TRBJ1-2; tentatively, D is TRBD1 (5 bases). Trimming took off 3 bases at V and 7 bases at J, with 18 bases between the two ends. The CDR3 sequence is 15 residues long. Germline V gene data show CDR1 as KGHSH and CDR2 as LQKENI.

This sequence joins TRBV5-1 and TRBJ2-5; D might be TRBD1 or TRBD2, each matching 5 bases. Germline CDR1 SGHRS, CDR2 YFSETQ. Trimming cost V 0 bases and J 5 bases, with 17 bases left between them. This CDR3 is built from 16 residues. The CDR3 DNA reads as TGCGCCAGCAGCTTGGGAGGAACGGGCTGGGGGGAGACCCAGTACTTC. Its translation is CASSLGGTGWGETQYF.

The genes are TRBV6-1 and TRBJ1-2; maybe TRBD1 (5 bases). The CDR3 totals 13 residues. Germline V gene data show CDR1 as MNHNS and CDR2 as SASEGT. V was clipped by 4 bases and J by 7 bases, with 13 bases between them. CDR3 protein: CASSAVAGGGYTF. CDR3 DNA: TGTGCCAGCAGTGCCGTGGCTGGGGGTGGCTACACCTTC.

The chain links TRBV14 to TRBJ2-7; 8 bases map to TRBD2. The CDR3 is 14 residues long. Trimming cost V 4 bases and J 6 bases; bases outside gene matches: 8. Germline assignment: CDR1 SGHDN and CDR2 FVKESK. The CDR3 DNA follows: TGTGCCAGCAGCCGAACCGGGGGGGGGCGCGAGCAGTACTTC. Its translation: CASSRTGGGREQYF.

This clone came up once. V usage is TRBV18 and J usage is TRBJ2-2, with 7 bases aligning to TRBD2. Trimming took 6 bases from V and 2 from J; bases not matched to a gene: 6. The CDR3 covers 15 residues. Germline values: CDR1 KGHSH, CDR2 LQKENI. The CDR3 loop is CASSATSLNTGELFF. CDR3 nucleotide sequence: TGTGCCAGCTCGGCGACTAGCTTAAACACCGGGGAGCTGTTTTTT.

V gene TRBV6-5 combines with J gene TRBJ1-1; D might be TRBD1 (5 bases). Trimming removed 2 bases at V and 2 bases at J, with 15 bases between. The germline gives CDR1 MNHEY, CDR2 SVGAGI. The CDR3 runs to 16 residues. The CDR3 loop is CASSYPPGRTNTEAFF. As DNA, the CDR3 is TGTGCCAGCAGTTACCCCCCGGGGAGGACAAACACTGAAGCTTTCTTT.